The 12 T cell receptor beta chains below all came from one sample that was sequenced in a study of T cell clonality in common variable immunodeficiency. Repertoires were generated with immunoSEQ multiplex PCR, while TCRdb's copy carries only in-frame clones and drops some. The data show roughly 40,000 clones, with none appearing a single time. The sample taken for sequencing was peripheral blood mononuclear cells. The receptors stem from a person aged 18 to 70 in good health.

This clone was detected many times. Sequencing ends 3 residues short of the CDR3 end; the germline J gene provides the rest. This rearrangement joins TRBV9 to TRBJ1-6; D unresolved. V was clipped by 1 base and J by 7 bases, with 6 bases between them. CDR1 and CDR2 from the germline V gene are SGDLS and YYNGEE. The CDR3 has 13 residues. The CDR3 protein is CASSVSGNSPLHF. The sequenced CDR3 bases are TGTGCCAGCAGCGTAAGCGGGAATTCACCC.

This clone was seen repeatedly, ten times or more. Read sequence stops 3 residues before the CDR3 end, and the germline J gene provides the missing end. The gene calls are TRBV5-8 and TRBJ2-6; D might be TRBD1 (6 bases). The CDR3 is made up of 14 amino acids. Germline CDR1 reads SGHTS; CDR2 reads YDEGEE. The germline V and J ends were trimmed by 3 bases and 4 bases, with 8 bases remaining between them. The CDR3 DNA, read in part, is TGTGCCAGCAGCTGGGGGCCGGGGGCCAACGTC. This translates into CASSWGPGANV. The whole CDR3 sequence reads CASSWGPGANVLTF.

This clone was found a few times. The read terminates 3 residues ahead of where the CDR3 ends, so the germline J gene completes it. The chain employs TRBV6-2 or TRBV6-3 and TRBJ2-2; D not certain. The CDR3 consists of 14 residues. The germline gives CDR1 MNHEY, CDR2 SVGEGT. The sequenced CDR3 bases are TGTGCCAGCAGTTATGGAAGTACTAATGAAAAG. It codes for CASSYGSTNEK. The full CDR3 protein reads CASSYGSTNEKLFF.

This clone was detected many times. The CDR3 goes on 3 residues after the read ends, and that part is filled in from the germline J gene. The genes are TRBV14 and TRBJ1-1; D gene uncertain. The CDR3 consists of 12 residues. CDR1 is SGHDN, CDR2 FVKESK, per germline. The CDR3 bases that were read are TGTGCCAGCAGCCAAGAAGGTCTGGTA. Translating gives CASSQEGLV. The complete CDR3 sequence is CASSQEGLVAFF.

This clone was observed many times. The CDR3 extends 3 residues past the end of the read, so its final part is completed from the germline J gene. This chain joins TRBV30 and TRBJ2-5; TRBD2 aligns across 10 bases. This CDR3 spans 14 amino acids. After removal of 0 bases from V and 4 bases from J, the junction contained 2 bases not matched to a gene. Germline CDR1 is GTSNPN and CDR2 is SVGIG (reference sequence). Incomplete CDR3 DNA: TGTGCCTGGAGTGTAAAGCGGGGGGGAGAGACC. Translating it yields CAWSVKRGGET. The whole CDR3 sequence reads CAWSVKRGGETQYF.

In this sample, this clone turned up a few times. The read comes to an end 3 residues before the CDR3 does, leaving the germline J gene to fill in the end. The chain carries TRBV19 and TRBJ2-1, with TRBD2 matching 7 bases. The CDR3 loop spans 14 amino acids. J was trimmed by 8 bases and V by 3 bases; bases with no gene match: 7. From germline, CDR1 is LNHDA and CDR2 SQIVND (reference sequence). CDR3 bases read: TGTGCCAGTAGTATCCGACCGACTAGCTATGAG. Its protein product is CASSIRPTSYE. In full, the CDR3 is CASSIRPTSYEQFF.

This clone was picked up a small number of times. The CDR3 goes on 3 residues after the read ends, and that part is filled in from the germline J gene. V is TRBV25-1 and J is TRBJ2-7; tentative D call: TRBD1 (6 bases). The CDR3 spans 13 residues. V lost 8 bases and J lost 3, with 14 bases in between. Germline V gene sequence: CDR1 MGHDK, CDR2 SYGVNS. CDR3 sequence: CASPRTAHYEQYF. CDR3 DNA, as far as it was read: TGTGCCAGCCCCAGGACAGCCCACTACGAG.

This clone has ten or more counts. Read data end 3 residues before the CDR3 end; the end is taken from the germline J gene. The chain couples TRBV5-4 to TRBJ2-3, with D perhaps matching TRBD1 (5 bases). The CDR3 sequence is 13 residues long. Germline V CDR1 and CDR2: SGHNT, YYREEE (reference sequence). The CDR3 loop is CASSRQTQETQYF. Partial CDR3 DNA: TGTGCCAGCAGCCGACAGACCCAAGAGACG.

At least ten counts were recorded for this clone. CDR3 amino acids: CASSEAVGQGRTNGYTF. Partial CDR3 DNA: TGTGCCAGCAGTGAAGCCGTCGGACAGGGGCGTACTAATGGC. The chain couples TRBV6-1 to TRBJ1-2; 9 positions agree with TRBD1. The read halts 3 residues ahead of the CDR3 end, with the missing end drawn from the germline J gene. The CDR3 is 17 residues long. The V gene's germline CDR1 is MNHNS and CDR2 SASEGT. Trimming took 0 bases from V and 6 from J; bases not matched to a gene: 11.

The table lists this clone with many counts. The part of the CDR3 DNA that was read is TGCAGTGCCAGGGGGACAGGGGGCGTTCACACTGAA. Amino acids: CSARGTGGVHTE. The whole CDR3 sequence reads CSARGTGGVHTEAFF. The chain employs TRBV20-1 and TRBJ1-1, with 12 bases that match TRBD1. The observed sequence ends 3 residues before the CDR3 terminus, with the missing tail filled in from the germline J gene. The CDR3 totals 15 residues. The germline V gene encodes CDR1 DFQATT and CDR2 SNEGSKA (reference sequence). V shed 6 bases and J 3 bases; nucleotides not matched to a gene: 8.

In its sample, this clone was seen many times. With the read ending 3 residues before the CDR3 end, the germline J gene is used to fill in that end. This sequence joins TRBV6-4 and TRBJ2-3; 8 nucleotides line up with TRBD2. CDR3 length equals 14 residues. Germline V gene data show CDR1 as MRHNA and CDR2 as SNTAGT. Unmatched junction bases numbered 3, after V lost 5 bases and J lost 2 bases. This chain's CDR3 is CASSRSGDTDTQYF. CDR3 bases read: TGTGCCAGCAGTCGTAGCGGGGACACAGATACG.

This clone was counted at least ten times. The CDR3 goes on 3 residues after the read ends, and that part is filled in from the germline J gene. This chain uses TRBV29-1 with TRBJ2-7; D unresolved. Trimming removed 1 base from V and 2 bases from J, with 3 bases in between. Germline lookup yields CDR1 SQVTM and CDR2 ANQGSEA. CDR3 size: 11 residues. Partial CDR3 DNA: TGCAGCGTTGAAGGCGCCTACGAG. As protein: CSVEGAYE. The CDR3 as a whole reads CSVEGAYEQYF.